This TCR beta chain was recovered during a study of metastatic and nonmetastatic thyroid tumors. Study background: Samples came from malignant and benign thyroid patients, and repertoires were compared across blood and tumor or nodule tissue.

The V gene lost 4 bases and the J gene lost 10 bases, with 22 bases spanning the gap. CDR1 is SGHVS and CDR2 is FNYEAQ in the germline V gene. The CDR3 has 15 residues. This clone was detected many times. Antigen unknown. No treatment of any kind had been given to any patient before thyroid surgery. Authors' processing steps: Differences in CDR3 between clinicopathological groups were drawn on to build a classifier intended to discriminate distant-metastatic papillary thyroid cancer patients. TCRdb reanalyzed the PCR reads via MiXCR. V and J calls and clone size were set by TCRdb, not the authors. The repertoire includes some 27,000 clones, less than 25% of them detected once, and around 28% sits in the top ten. Points from the study as a whole: A significant increase in TCR beta diversity was reportedly seen in malignant thyroid tumors relative to benign nodules, in blood and tumor.

The rearrangement uses TRBV7-6 and TRBJ1-1; D might be TRBD1 (5 bases). This receptor was identified in a male donor with papillary thyroid cancer or a benign thyroid nodule (not recorded which). Some clones in this sample may be carry-over from other donors' samples. Sequencing was performed on blood. CDR3 sequence (DNA): TGTGCCAGCAGCTCTCGGGCATCCGGGGCGCTGAGAGCTTTCTTT. Encoded protein: CASSSRASGALRAFF.